The rows below give T cell receptor beta chains drawn from one sample of a study of human T cells and chemical hapten exposure. TCRdb re-called the RACE reads with MiXCR, one entry per CDR3 protein. This table has roughly 380,000 distinct CDR3 sequences, more than 5% appearing once. This material consisted of whole blood, taken in connection with sensitization to the hapten diphenylcyclopropenone (DPC). The source is a woman aged 18-29 years with alopecia areata. Some clones in this sample may be carry-over from other donors' samples. Each CDR3 is given with its conserved first and last residue. D genes are given only for firm matches. The size entry is marked missing in some rows and otherwise reads once, few, many or a size class.

d_call clone_size j_call v_call cdr3_aa cdr3_nt
NA few TRBJ2-2 TRBV5-1 CASSTGPIPAGELFF TGCGCCAGCAGTACAGGCCCGATCCCAGCCGGGGAGCTGTTTTTT
NA few TRBJ1-1 TRBV5-1 CASSLDMGRSTEAFF TGCGCCAGCAGCTTGGATATGGGCCGTAGCACTGAAGCTTTCTTT
TRBD1 few TRBJ1-1 TRBV4-2 CASSQDRGTGDMNTEAFF TGTGCCAGCAGCCAAGATCGGGGGACAGGGGACATGAACACTGAAGCTTTCTTT
TRBD1 many TRBJ1-1 TRBV6-1 CASSPVPGQGRDTEAFF TGTGCCAGCAGCCCAGTCCCGGGACAGGGTAGGGACACTGAAGCTTTCTTT
NA few TRBJ2-4 TRBV5-4 CASRNAENIQYF TGTGCCAGCAGGAATGCCGAAAACATTCAGTACTTC
TRBD2 NA TRBJ2-1 TRBV6-5 CASSYPGGGAYNEQFF TGTGCCAGCAGTTACCCCGGCGGGGGGGCCTACAATGAGCAGTTCTTC
TRBD1 many TRBJ1-6 TRBV6-5 CASSYSLLTGSNSPLHF TGTGCCAGCAGTTACTCCCTCCTGACAGGGTCAAATTCACCCCTCCACTTT
NA NA TRBJ2-1 TRBV12-3/TRBV12-4 CASSFGGGASDEQFF TGTGCCAGCAGTTTCGGAGGGGGGGCTTCCGATGAGCAGTTCTTC
NA NA TRBJ2-7 TRBV5-1 CASSADGYYEQYF TGCGCCAGCAGCGCGGACGGCTACTACGAGCAGTACTTC
TRBD1 NA TRBJ2-7 TRBV20-1 CSASRDRVYEQYF TGCAGTGCTTCCCGGGACAGGGTCTACGAGCAGTACTTC